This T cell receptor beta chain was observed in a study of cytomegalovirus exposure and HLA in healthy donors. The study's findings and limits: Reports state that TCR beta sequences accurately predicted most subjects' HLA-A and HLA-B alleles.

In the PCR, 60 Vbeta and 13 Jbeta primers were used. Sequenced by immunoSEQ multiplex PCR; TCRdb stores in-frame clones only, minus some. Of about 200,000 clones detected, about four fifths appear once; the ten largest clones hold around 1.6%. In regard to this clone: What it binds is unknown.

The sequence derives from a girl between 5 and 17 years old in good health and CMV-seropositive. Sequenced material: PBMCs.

Written as DNA, the CDR3 is TGTGCCAGCAGTGATAACAGGGAAGTAGCTAACTATGGCTACACCTTC. It yields the protein CASSDNREVANYGYTF. V gene TRBV6-1 combines with J gene TRBJ1-2; a weak D match, TRBD1 (6 bases). The CDR3 runs 16 residues. Trimming shortened V by 3 bases and J by 0 bases, and 14 bases separated the two germline ends. Per the germline V gene, CDR1 is MNHNS and CDR2 is SASEGT.